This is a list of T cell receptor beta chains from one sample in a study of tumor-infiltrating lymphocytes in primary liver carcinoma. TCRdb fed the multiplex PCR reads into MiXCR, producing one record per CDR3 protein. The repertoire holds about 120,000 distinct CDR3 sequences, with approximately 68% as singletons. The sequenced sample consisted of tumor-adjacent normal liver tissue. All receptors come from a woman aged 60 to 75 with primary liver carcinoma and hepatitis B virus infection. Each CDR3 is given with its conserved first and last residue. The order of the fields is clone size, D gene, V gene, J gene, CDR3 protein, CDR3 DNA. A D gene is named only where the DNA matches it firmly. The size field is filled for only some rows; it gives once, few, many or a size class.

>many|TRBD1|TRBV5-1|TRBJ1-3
CASSLGTGAGNTIYF
TGCGCCAGCAGCTTGGGGACAGGGGCTGGAAACACCATATATTTT
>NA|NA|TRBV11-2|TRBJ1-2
CASSRTPGGFYGYTF
TGTGCCAGCAGCCGGACACCGGGGGGGTTCTATGGCTACACCTTC
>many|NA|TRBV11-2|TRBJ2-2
CASSTDSDTGELFF
TGTGCCAGCAGCACAGACTCGGACACCGGGGAGCTGTTTTTT
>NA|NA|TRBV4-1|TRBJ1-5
CASSHRILTGIGKPQHF
TGTGCCAGCAGCCATAGAATCCTAACAGGGATCGGTAAGCCCCAGCATTTT
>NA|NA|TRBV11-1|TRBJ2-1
CVSSPLGGEISPGATYNEHFF
TGTGTCAGCAGTCCCCTAGGAGGGGAGATATCACCGGGAGCGACCTACAATGAGCATTTCTTC
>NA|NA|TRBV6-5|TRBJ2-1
CASRSNDGQANEYFF
TGTGCCAGCAGATCAAATGACGGCCAAGCGAATGAGTATTTCTTC
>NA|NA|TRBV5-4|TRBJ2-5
CASGLTGSTQETQYF
TGCGCCAGCGGCTTAACCGGGAGCACGCAAGAGACCCAGTACTTC
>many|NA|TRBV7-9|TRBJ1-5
CASSLQGGQPQHF
TGTGCCAGCAGTTTACAGGGAGGTCAGCCCCAGCATTTT
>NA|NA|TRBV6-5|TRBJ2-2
CVSRDGDRDTGELLF
TGTGTCAGCAGGGATGGGGATCGGGACACCGGGGAGCTGTTATTT
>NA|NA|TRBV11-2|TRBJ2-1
CASSLVLAFRDHNEQFF
TGTGCCAGCAGCTTAGTTCTCGCTTTCCGGGACCATAATGAGCAGTTCTTC
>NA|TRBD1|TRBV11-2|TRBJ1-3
CASSLDRASGNTICF
TGTGCCAGCAGCCTTGACAGGGCCTCTGGAAACACCATATGTTTT
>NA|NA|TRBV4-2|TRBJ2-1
CVSSQDSRRYNEQFF
TGTGTCAGCAGCCAAGATAGTCGACGGTACAACGAGCAGTTCTTC
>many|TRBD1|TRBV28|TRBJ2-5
CASSPGGGKTQYF
TGTGCCAGCAGCCCAGGGGGCGGAAAGACCCAGTACTTC
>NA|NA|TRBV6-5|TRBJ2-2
CAGSLGGELFF
TGTGCCGGCAGTCTTGGCGGGGAGCTGTTTTTT
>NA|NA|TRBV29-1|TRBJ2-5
CSVAGYWETQYF
TGTAGCGTTGCTGGGTACTGGGAGACCCAGTACTTC
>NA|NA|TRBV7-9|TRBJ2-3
CATTLKIGSTDTQYF
TGTGCCACCACATTAAAGATCGGTAGCACAGATACGCAGTATTTT
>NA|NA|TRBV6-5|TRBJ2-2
CASIQSGAGTGELFF
TGTGCCAGCATTCAGTCGGGAGCTGGCACCGGGGAGCTGTTTTTT
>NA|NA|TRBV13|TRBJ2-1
CASITVYNEQFF
TGTGCCAGCATCACCGTGTACAATGAGCAGTTCTTC
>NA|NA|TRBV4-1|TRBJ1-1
CASSQDGQFMNTEAFF
TGCGCCAGCAGTCAAGATGGGCAGTTCATGAACACTGAAGCTTTCTTT
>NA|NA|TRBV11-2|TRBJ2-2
CASSDGRITNTGELLF
TGTGCCAGCAGCGACGGACGCATCACGAACACCGGGGAGCTACTTTTT
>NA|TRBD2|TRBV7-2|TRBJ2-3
CASSLERPWREQTDMQYF
TGTGCCAGCAGCTTAGAACGACCGTGGCGGGAGCAAACAGATATGCAGTATTTT
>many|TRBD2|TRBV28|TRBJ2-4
CASGRENIQYF
TGTGCCAGCGGGAGGGAAAACATTCAGTACTTC
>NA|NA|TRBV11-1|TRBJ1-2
CASSRDRQSYGYSF
TGCGCCAGCAGCCGGGATCGACAATCTTATGGCTACAGCTTC
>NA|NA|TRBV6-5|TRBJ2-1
CVNSLGRISEQFF
TGTGTCAACAGTTTGGGGCGCATCAGTGAGCAGTTCTTC
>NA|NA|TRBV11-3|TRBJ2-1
CSSSLNAKEQIF
TGTTCCAGCAGCTTAAATGCCAAAGAGCAGATCTTC
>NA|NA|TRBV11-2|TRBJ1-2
CASRLGIPEGFYGHTF
TGTGCCAGCAGGCTCGGGATACCTGAGGGGTTCTATGGCCACACCTTC
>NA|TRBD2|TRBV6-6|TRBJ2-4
CACSYGGLAVQNIQHF
TGTGCCTGCAGTTACGGGGGACTAGCGGTTCAAAACATTCAGCACTTC
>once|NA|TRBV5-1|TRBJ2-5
CTSSFLLPGTAETQYF
TGCACCAGCAGCTTCCTCTTACCCGGGACGGCCGAGACCCAGTACTTC
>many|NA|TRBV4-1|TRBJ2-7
CASSRGSAYEQYF
TGCGCCAGCAGCCGCGGGTCCGCCTACGAGCAGTACTTC
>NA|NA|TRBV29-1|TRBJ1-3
CSVGGDLSGNTVYF
TGCAGCGTTGGTGGAGACCTCTCTGGAAACACCGTATATTTT
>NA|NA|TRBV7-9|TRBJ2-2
CASSLRQVGKTGELFF
TGTGCCAGCAGCCTTCGACAAGTTGGAAAGACCGGGGAGCTGTTTTTT
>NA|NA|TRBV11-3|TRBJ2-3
CASSPNSGHRDTLHF
TGTGCCAGCAGCCCTAACAGCGGGCACAGAGATACGCTGCATTTT
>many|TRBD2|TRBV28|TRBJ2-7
CASGRDEQYF
TGTGCTAGCGGGAGAGACGAGCAGTACTTC
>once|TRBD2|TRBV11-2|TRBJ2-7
CASSPGLAGAGYEQYF
TGTGCCAGCAGCCCTGGACTAGCGGGAGCAGGGTACGAGCAGTACTTC
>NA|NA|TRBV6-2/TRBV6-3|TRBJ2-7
CASSYIRAYEQYF
TGTGCTAGCAGTTATATCCGGGCCTACGAGCAGTACTTC
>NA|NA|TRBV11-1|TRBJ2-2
CASRPSLDTWELFF
TGTGCCAGTAGACCAAGCCTTGACACCTGGGAGCTGTTTTTT
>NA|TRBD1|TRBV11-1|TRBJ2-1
CASSLRTGARDNKQFF
TGTGCCAGCAGCCTACGGACAGGGGCGCGAGACAATAAGCAGTTCTTC
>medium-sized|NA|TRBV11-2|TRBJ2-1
CASSSGWSYNEQFF
TGTGCCAGCAGCTCCGGGTGGTCCTACAATGAGCAGTTCTTC
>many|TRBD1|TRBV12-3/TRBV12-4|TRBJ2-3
CASSPGTGYTDTQYF
TGTGCCAGCAGTCCCGGGACAGGATACACAGATACGCAGTATTTT
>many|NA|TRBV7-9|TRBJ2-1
CASSFGTYNEQFF
TGTGCCAGCAGCTTCGGGACCTACAATGAGCAGTTCTTC
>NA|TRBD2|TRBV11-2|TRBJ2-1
CACRHSRGGRALNEQSF
TGTGCCTGCAGACATTCTAGGGGCGGGAGGGCCCTAAATGAGCAGTCCTTC
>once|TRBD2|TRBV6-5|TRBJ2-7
CAINSSGANYEQYF
TGTGCCATCAATTCTAGCGGGGCAAACTACGAGCAGTACTTC
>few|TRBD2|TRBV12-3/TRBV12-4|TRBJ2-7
CASSLVGGGDGRYF
TGTGCCAGCAGTTTAGTTGGGGGGGGGGATGGGCGGTACTTC
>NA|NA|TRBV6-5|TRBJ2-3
CVSSCGRDTHIDTQYF
TGTGTCAGCAGTTGCGGTCGGGACACGCACATAGATACGCAGTATTTT
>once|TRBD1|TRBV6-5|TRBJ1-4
CASSYRGRGQKLLF
TGTGCCAGCAGTTATCGGGGCAGGGGGCAAAAACTGTTGTTT
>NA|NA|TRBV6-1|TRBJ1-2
CVNSEVVAGYNYGYTF
TGTGTCAACAGTGAAGTAGTGGCAGGATATAACTATGGCTACACCTTC
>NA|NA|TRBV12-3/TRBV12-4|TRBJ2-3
CVSSLGLQDTQYF
TGTGTTAGCAGTTTAGGACTCCAAGATACGCAGTATTTT
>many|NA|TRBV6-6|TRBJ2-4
CASAAQGGQNIQYF
TGTGCCAGCGCCGCCCAGGGGGGTCAAAACATTCAGTACTTC
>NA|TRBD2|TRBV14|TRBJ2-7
CASSQGLTGGGYEQYF
TGTGCCAGCAGCCAAGGCCTAACGGGAGGGGGTTACGAGCAGTACTTC
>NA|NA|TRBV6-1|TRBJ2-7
CASRTASGSEQYF
TGTGCCAGCAGGACAGCGTCAGGATCCGAGCAGTACTTC
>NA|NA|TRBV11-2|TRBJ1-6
CASSFVMNSPLYF
TGTGCCAGCAGCTTTGTAATGAATTCGCCCCTATACTTT
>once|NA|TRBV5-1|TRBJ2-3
CSSSLALGGAGPDTQYF
TGCTCCAGCAGCTTGGCGTTGGGGGGCGCAGGCCCAGATACGCAGTATTTT
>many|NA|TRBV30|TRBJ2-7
CAWRGVYEQYF
TGTGCCTGGAGAGGGGTATACGAGCAGTACTTC